The rows below give T cell receptor beta chains drawn from one sample of a study of blood T cells in healthy people across ages. TCRdb ran MiXCR on the 5' RACE reads and lists one entry per CDR3 protein. The table has 1.5 million or so distinct CDR3 sequences, 42% seen once. Sequencing was performed on blood. The receptor set was obtained from a woman aged 18-29 years in good health. CDR3s include the opening cysteine and the closing phenylalanine or tryptophan. Each record gives: V gene, clone size, D gene, J gene, CDR3 DNA, CDR3 protein. A D gene is named only where the DNA matches it firmly. Clone size is not always given. Where it is, it says once, few, many or a class for expanded clones.

V: TRBV9
size: -
D: TRBD2
J: TRBJ2-1
DNA: TGTGCCAGCAGCGCTCGGACTAGCGGGGGTTACAGTGAGCAGTTCTTC
CDR3: CASSARTSGGYSEQFF

V: TRBV6-5
size: few
D: TRBD1
J: TRBJ1-2
DNA: TGTGCCAGCAGTTACGACCGGGACAGGGGATTTCGGTATGGCTACACCTTC
CDR3: CASSYDRDRGFRYGYTF

V: TRBV6-5
size: -
D: -
J: TRBJ2-7
DNA: TGTGCCAGCAAGACATACAAGGAGCAGTACTTC
CDR3: CASKTYKEQYF

V: TRBV6-5
size: -
D: TRBD2
J: TRBJ2-7
DNA: TGTGCCAGCAGTTCAACTAGCGGGGGGATGTACGAGCAGTACTTC
CDR3: CASSSTSGGMYEQYF

V: TRBV10-3
size: -
D: TRBD1
J: TRBJ1-4
DNA: TGTGCCATCAGCGAGGACCCGGGACAGGGGGCAGGTGAAAAACTGTTTTTT
CDR3: CAISEDPGQGAGEKLFF

V: TRBV12-3/TRBV12-4
size: -
D: -
J: TRBJ2-5
DNA: TGTGCCAGCAGTTGGACAAGGCAAGAGCAGTACTTC
CDR3: CASSWTRQEQYF

V: TRBV7-2
size: few
D: TRBD2
J: TRBJ2-7
DNA: TGTGCCAGCAGCTTAGCGTCTAGCGGGAGAAGCGAGCAGTACTTC
CDR3: CASSLASSGRSEQYF

V: TRBV12-3/TRBV12-4
size: few
D: -
J: TRBJ1-3
DNA: TGTGCCAGCAGTCTTGGACAGAGCTCTGGAAACACCATATATTTT
CDR3: CASSLGQSSGNTIYF

V: TRBV27
size: few
D: TRBD1
J: TRBJ2-5
DNA: TGTGCCAGCAGTTCCGGACAGGGGAGAAAGACCCAGTACTTC
CDR3: CASSSGQGRKTQYF

V: TRBV20-1
size: -
D: TRBD2
J: TRBJ2-5
DNA: TGCAGTGCTAGAAAAGCGGGGGTCGACAATGAGCAGTACTTC
CDR3: CSARKAGVDNEQYF

V: TRBV20-1
size: -
D: -
J: TRBJ2-1
DNA: TGCAGTGCTAGAGACGAACGGACACCAGGGAGCTCCTACAATGAGCAGTTCTTC
CDR3: CSARDERTPGSSYNEQFF

V: TRBV5-1
size: -
D: TRBD2
J: TRBJ2-3
DNA: TGCGCCAGCAGCTTGGTGGCGGGAGACACAGATACGCAGTATTTT
CDR3: CASSLVAGDTDTQYF

V: TRBV27
size: -
D: -
J: TRBJ2-1
DNA: TGTGCCAGCAGTTTAGAGTTTCCCCCCTCGTACCTGTTCTTC
CDR3: CASSLEFPPSYLFF

V: TRBV2
size: few
D: TRBD2
J: TRBJ2-3
DNA: TGTGCCAGCAGAGCCCCTTCCCAAACTAGCGGGGGATTTGATACGCAGTATTTT
CDR3: CASRAPSQTSGGFDTQYF

V: TRBV20-1
size: -
D: -
J: TRBJ2-5
DNA: TGCAGTGCTCGGTGGGGTAGTGGGGTAGAGACCCAGTACTTC
CDR3: CSARWGSGVETQYF

V: TRBV4-1
size: few
D: -
J: TRBJ2-5
DNA: TGCGCCAGCAGCCAAGAGGGCGGGTATGACCAGTACTTC
CDR3: CASSQEGGYDQYF

V: TRBV20-1
size: few
D: -
J: TRBJ1-2
DNA: TGCAGTGCTAGAGATCCAACGGGACAAGTATCAGGGGGCTACACCTTC
CDR3: CSARDPTGQVSGGYTF

V: TRBV18
size: few
D: TRBD2
J: TRBJ2-7
DNA: TGTGCCAGCTCACCACCGGGGAGGGGCGAGCAGTACTTC
CDR3: CASSPPGRGEQYF

V: TRBV10-3
size: few
D: -
J: TRBJ1-2
DNA: TGTGCCATCAATAGAGCGGGGAACGGCTACACCTTC
CDR3: CAINRAGNGYTF

V: TRBV20-1
size: -
D: -
J: TRBJ2-5
DNA: TGCAGTGCTAGAGAGCAGAGGGGCCAAGAGACCCAGTACTTC
CDR3: CSAREQRGQETQYF

V: TRBV6-2/TRBV6-3
size: -
D: -
J: TRBJ1-1
DNA: TGTGCCAGCCGCCCGTGGGGGGGCACTGAAGCTTTCTTT
CDR3: CASRPWGGTEAFF

V: TRBV20-1
size: once
D: TRBD2
J: TRBJ2-7
DNA: TGCAGTGCCAAGCTAGCGGGAGGACCCTACGAGCAGTACTTC
CDR3: CSAKLAGGPYEQYF

V: TRBV20-1
size: few
D: -
J: TRBJ2-3
DNA: TGCAGTGCTAGAGATTACAGTAGCACAGATACGCAGTATTTT
CDR3: CSARDYSSTDTQYF

V: TRBV7-9
size: many
D: TRBD1
J: TRBJ2-1
DNA: TGTGCCAGCAGCCAACCGTCCGGGACAGGGAGATTCAATGAGCAGTTCTTC
CDR3: CASSQPSGTGRFNEQFF

V: TRBV5-1
size: few
D: -
J: TRBJ2-5
DNA: TGCGCCAGCAGCACTTCAACCGGAGGGGAGACCCAGTACTTC
CDR3: CASSTSTGGETQYF

V: TRBV6-5
size: -
D: -
J: TRBJ1-1
DNA: TGTGCCAGCAGCCAAGGGTATGAAGCTTTCTTT
CDR3: CASSQGYEAFF

V: TRBV6-5
size: -
D: TRBD2
J: TRBJ2-1
DNA: TGTGCCAGCAGTTACGGGGGACTACGGGACAATGAGCAGTTCTTC
CDR3: CASSYGGLRDNEQFF